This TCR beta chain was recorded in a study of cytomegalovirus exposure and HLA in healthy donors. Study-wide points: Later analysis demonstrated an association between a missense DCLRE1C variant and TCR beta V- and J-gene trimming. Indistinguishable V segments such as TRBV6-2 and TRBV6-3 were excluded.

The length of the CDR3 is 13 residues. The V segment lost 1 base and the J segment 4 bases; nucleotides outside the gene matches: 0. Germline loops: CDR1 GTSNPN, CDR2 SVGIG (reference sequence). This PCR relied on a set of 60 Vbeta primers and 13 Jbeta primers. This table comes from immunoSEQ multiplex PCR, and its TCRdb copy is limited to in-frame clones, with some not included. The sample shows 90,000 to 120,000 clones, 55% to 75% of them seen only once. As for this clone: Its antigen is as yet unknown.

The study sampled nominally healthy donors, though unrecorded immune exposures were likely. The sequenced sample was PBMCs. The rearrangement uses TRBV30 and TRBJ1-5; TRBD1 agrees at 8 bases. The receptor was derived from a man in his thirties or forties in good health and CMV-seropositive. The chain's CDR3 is CAWSGQGNQPQHF. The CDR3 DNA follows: TGTGCCTGGAGTGGACAGGGGAATCAGCCCCAGCATTTT.